This T cell receptor (beta chain) was obtained from a study of blood T cell repertoires in COVID-19. Looking at the study overall: Acute and convalescent COVID-19 specimens originated in the United States, Italy and Spain. Nucleic acid was either cDNA or gDNA, and it came from T cells, B-cell-depleted T cells, or PBMCs.

Per the original data handling: How many nucleated cells were present was estimated from reference gene primer amplification. This table comes from immunoSEQ multiplex PCR, and its TCRdb copy is limited to in-frame clones, with some not included. V, J and clone size are taken as reported in that table, and D and trimming were inferred from the DNA itself. The sample yields over 20,000 clones, about 88% seen once. V was pared by 4 bases and J by 4 bases, with 1 base of the junction left unmatched. From germline, CDR1 is SGHDN and CDR2 FVKESK. The CDR3 length is 15 residues. The table lists this clone with a few counts.

This clonotype originated in a human donor in a cohort sampled during active COVID-19. The donor label of this sample is uncertain. This chain joins TRBV14 and TRBJ2-1; TRBD2 aligns across 13 bases. The sequencing input was peripheral blood. CDR3 residues: CASSLLAGGYNEQFF. CDR3 nucleotides: TGTGCCAGCAGCCTACTAGCGGGAGGGTACAATGAGCAGTTCTTC.